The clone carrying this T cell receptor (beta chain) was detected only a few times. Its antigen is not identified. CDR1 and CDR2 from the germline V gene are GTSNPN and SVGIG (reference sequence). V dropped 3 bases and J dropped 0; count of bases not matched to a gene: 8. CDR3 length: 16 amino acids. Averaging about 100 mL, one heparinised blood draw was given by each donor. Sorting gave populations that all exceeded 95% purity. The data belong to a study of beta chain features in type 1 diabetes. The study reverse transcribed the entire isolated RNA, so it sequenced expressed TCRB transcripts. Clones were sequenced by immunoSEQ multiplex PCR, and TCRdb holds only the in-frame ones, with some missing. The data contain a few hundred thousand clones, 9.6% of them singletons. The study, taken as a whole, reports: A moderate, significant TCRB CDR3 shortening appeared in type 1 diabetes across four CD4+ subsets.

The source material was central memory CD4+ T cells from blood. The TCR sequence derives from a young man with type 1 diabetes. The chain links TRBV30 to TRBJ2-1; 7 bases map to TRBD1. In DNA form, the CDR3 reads TGTGCCTGGAGCCGGCTACGGGACAGCTCCTACAATGAGCAGTTCTTC. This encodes CAWSRLRDSSYNEQFF.